The 22 T cell receptor beta chains listed next were all sequenced from one sample in a study of beta chain features in type 1 diabetes. Their cognate antigens are unknown. Broader study findings: In every one of the four CD4+ subsets, TCRB CDR3s were moderately but significantly shorter in Type 1 diabetes patients.

Expressed TCRB transcripts got sequenced, as all isolated RNA was reverse transcribed. Method: immunoSEQ multiplex PCR; TCRdb's copy keeps in-frame clones and lacks some. The sample shows about 170,000 clones, around 7.8% of them seen only once. Material for sequencing was central memory CD4+ T cells from blood. These TCRs come from a woman in her thirties or forties with type 1 diabetes.

This chain links TRBV19 with TRBJ2-7; 8 bases agree with TRBD1. CDR3 length: 15 amino acids. V dropped 5 bases and J dropped 0; count of bases not matched to a gene: 6. Germline-derived CDR1 and CDR2 are LNHDA and SQIVND (reference sequence). The CDR3 loop is CASSSSGGTSYEQYF. CDR3 in DNA: TGTGCCAGTAGTTCTTCAGGGGGCACCTCCTACGAGCAGTACTTC.

This clone was counted between two and nine times. This chain joins TRBV7-3 and TRBJ2-1, with 11 nucleotides matching TRBD2. The CDR3 is 14 residues long. Unmatched junction bases numbered 9, after V lost 5 bases and J lost 12 bases. Germline CDR1 reads SGHTA; CDR2 reads FQGTGA. As DNA, the CDR3 is TGTGCCAGCAGCCGACTAGCGGGAAATTCGGGGCAGTTCTTC. Amino acid sequence: CASSRLAGNSGQFF.

The table lists this clone with a few counts. V and J are TRBV9 and TRBJ2-3; possible D gene TRBD2, 5 bases. V was shortened by 3 bases and J by 0 bases, with 17 bases between the two germline ends. Per the germline V gene, CDR1 is SGDLS and CDR2 is YYNGEE. CDR3 size: 17 residues. This chain's CDR3 is CASSGTGLSPSTDTQYF. The CDR3 nucleotides read TGTGCCAGCAGCGGGACCGGACTCTCCCCTAGCACAGATACGCAGTATTTT.

DNA for the CDR3: TGCGCCAGCAGCGCAACCGACATGCTGCTGGAGACCCAGTACTTC. It encodes CASSATDMLLETQYF. The V and J genes are TRBV5-1 and TRBJ2-5; D remains ambiguous. V dropped 4 bases and J dropped 5 bases, with 18 bases sitting between them. The CDR3 runs 15 residues. Per the germline V gene, CDR1 is SGHRS and CDR2 is YFSETQ.

The CDR3 is CASSLGTGRNQPQHF. Here the CDR3 DNA reads TGTGCCAGCAGCTTAGGGACAGGGCGCAATCAGCCCCAGCATTTT. J is TRBJ1-5 and V is TRBV7-3; 9 nucleotides agree with TRBD1. With 2 bases clipped from V and 2 bases from J, the junction kept 1 base outside the gene matches. CDR1 and CDR2 from the germline V gene are SGHTA and FQGTGA. There are 15 residues in the CDR3.

This clone was counted a few times. The chain is built from TRBV4-3 and TRBJ2-4; 8 nucleotides agree with TRBD2. The trim removed 3 bases at V and 1 base at J, leaving 14 bases unmatched. The CDR3 sequence is 19 residues long. Germline V gene lookup returns CDR1 LGHNA and CDR2 YSLEER. The CDR3 DNA follows: TGCGCCAGCAGCCAGTCTCGGGGGGGAGGGAACCAGGCCAAAAACATTCAGTACTTC. Encoded protein: CASSQSRGGGNQAKNIQYF.

This clone has just a few counts. The rearrangement uses TRBV7-2 and TRBJ1-1; D is possibly TRBD1 (5 bases). Germline loops: CDR1 SGHTA, CDR2 FQGNSA. Trimming removed 5 bases at V and 4 bases at J, with 11 bases between. There are 13 residues in the CDR3. The CDR3 DNA is TGTGCCAGCAGCCTCGGGGGGAGCACTGAAGCTTTCTTT. Translation: CASSLGGSTEAFF.

The chain recombines TRBV7-2 with TRBJ2-7; the D gene is possibly TRBD1 (6 bases). The germline V gene has CDR1 SGHTA and CDR2 FQGNSA. Trimming took 5 bases from V and 0 from J, leaving 17 bases between them. The CDR3 totals 16 residues. The CDR3 loop is CASSPDRQVSSYEQYF. The CDR3 bases are TGTGCCAGCAGCCCCGATCGACAGGTGAGCTCCTACGAGCAGTACTTC.

This clone turned up a few times. The chain couples TRBV5-4 to TRBJ1-5; 8 bases line up with TRBD1. This CDR3 region has 17 residues. The junction had 16 bases not matched to a gene; V was cut back by 2 bases and J by 9 bases. Germline values: CDR1 SGHNT, CDR2 YYREEE (reference sequence). The CDR3 here is CASSFYFADRGRGPQHF. DNA for the CDR3: TGTGCCAGCAGCTTCTATTTCGCCGACAGGGGTCGAGGGCCCCAGCATTTT.

V gene TRBV10-3 combines with J gene TRBJ1-5; weak D call: TRBD1 (5 bases). V lost 4 bases and J 5 bases, leaving 9 bases between the germline ends. From germline, CDR1 is ENHRY and CDR2 SYGVKD. This CDR3 has 13 residues. The CDR3 is CAISAGGDQPQHF. CDR3 nucleotide sequence: TGTGCCATCAGTGCTGGGGGGGATCAGCCCCAGCATTTT.

A few counts support this clone. The V call is TRBV9, the J call TRBJ2-3; 8 nucleotides line up with TRBD2. V lost 6 bases to trimming and J lost 2 bases; unmatched junction nucleotides: 5. The length of the CDR3 is 14 residues. The germline gives CDR1 SGDLS, CDR2 YYNGEE. Here the CDR3 DNA reads TGTGCCAGCAACCCTAGCGGGTTCACAGATACGCAGTATTTT. Its protein product is CASNPSGFTDTQYF. The complete variable domain, with remaining parts taken from reference TRBV9 and TRBJ2-3, reads DSGVTQTPKHLITATGQRVTLRCSPRSGDLSVYWYQQSLDQGLQFLIQYYNGEERAKGNILERFSAQQFPDLHSELNLSSLELGDSALYFCASNPSGFTDTQYFGPGTRLTVL.

This clone has just a few counts. This sequence joins TRBV4-1 and TRBJ2-1, with a tentative D call TRBD1 (6 bases). With 1 base removed from V and 6 bases from J, the gap between germline ends came to 10 bases. The length of the CDR3 is 14 residues. Per the germline V gene, CDR1 is MGHRA and CDR2 is YSYEKL. The CDR3 DNA sequence: TGCGCCAGCAGCCAAGGGACAGCTAGCAATGAGCAGTTCTTC. It encodes CASSQGTASNEQFF.

The V and J genes are TRBV27 and TRBJ2-7; 8 nucleotides match TRBD2. Germline V gene sequence: CDR1 MNHEY, CDR2 SMNVEV (reference sequence). The CDR3 runs 16 residues. Trimming cost V 1 base and J 2 bases; bases outside gene matches: 7. CDR3 nucleotides: TGTGCCAGCAGTTTATACATAGCGGGAACCACCTACGAGCAGTACTTC. Translation: CASSLYIAGTTYEQYF.

The genes are TRBV2 and TRBJ1-5; D is perhaps TRBD1 (5 bases). Germline V lookup: CDR1 SNHLY, CDR2 FYNNEI. V lost 2 bases to trimming and J lost 4 bases, with 12 bases between them. CDR3 length: 15 amino acids. The DNA of the CDR3 is TGTGCCAGCAGTGAATTGGGTCAGGGTAATCAGCCCCAGCATTTT. This codes for CASSELGQGNQPQHF.

In DNA form, the CDR3 reads TGTGCCAGCAGCCGGAAAAATAGTGGCGGGATTTACAATGAGCAGTTCTTC. Residues: CASSRKNSGGIYNEQFF. The J gene is TRBJ2-1, the V gene TRBV5-4, with D tentatively TRBD2 (6 bases). The CDR3 loop spans 17 amino acids. V was trimmed by 4 bases and J by 4 bases, leaving 21 bases between them. Per the germline V gene, CDR1 is SGHNT and CDR2 is YYREEE (reference sequence).

This chain connects TRBV5-6 to TRBJ2-1, with 7 bases fitting TRBD1. The CDR3 totals 16 residues. V lost 4 bases to trimming and J lost 7 bases; unmatched junction nucleotides: 14. In germline, CDR1 is SGHDT, CDR2 YYEEEE. CDR3 region: CASSVGVRQGSNEQFF. In nucleotides, the CDR3 is TGTGCCAGCAGCGTTGGAGTGCGACAGGGATCGAATGAGCAGTTCTTC. The complete variable domain, with remaining parts taken from reference TRBV5-6 and TRBJ2-1, reads DAGVTQSPTHLIKTRGQQVTLRCSPKSGHDTVSWYQQALGQGPQFIFQYYEEEERQRGNFPDRFSGHQFPNYSSELNVNALLLGDSALYLCASSVGVRQGSNEQFFGPGTRLTVL.

The rearrangement joins TRBV18 to TRBJ1-3; no reliable D call. The CDR3 runs to 14 residues. Looked up from germline, CDR1 is KGHSH and CDR2 is LQKENI. Trimming left V 3 bases short and J 2 bases short, with 8 bases between. The CDR3 region is CASSPWEAGNTIYF. CDR3 coding DNA: TGTGCCAGCTCACCGTGGGAGGCTGGAAACACCATATATTTT.

Ten or more counts support this clone. This chain uses TRBV4-3 with TRBJ1-4; TRBD1 matches 8 bases. The ends lost 2 bases at V and 7 bases at J; junction bases unmatched: 9. Germline CDR1 is LGHNA and CDR2 is YSLEER. This CDR3 spans 16 amino acids. The CDR3 region has the DNA TGCGCCAGCAGCCAATTCAGGGGGCAGGGGGTTGAAAAACTGTTTTTT. Translation gives CASSQFRGQGVEKLFF.

The V call is TRBV7-2, the J call TRBJ2-7; 7 bases align to TRBD1. From germline, CDR1 is SGHTA and CDR2 FQGNSA. The CDR3 is 18 amino acids. V shed 0 bases, J shed 3 bases, and the junction held 14 bases outside the gene matches. CDR3 in DNA: TGTGCCAGCAGCTTAGCAGTTTTAACAGGGGTTGAAATCTACGAGCAGTACTTC. The encoded protein is CASSLAVLTGVEIYEQYF.

This clone was counted at least ten times. The V call is TRBV27, the J call TRBJ1-1, with D unresolved. CDR1 and CDR2 (germline): MNHEY, SMNVEV (reference sequence). The CDR3 is made up of 14 amino acids. V gave up 0 bases and J gave up 10 bases, with 15 bases separating them. The CDR3 DNA sequence: TGTGCCAGCAGTTTATCGGAGGGAGGAGGGAGAGCTTTCTTT. Encoded protein: CASSLSEGGGRAFF.

The chain links TRBV7-9 to TRBJ1-1; D remains unclear. This CDR3 is 14 amino acids long. Germline CDR1 is SEHNR and CDR2 is FQNEAQ (reference sequence). V gave up 6 bases and J gave up 1 base, with 12 bases separating them. The CDR3: CASRPAPGNTEAFF. In DNA, the CDR3 is TGTGCCAGCAGACCCGCCCCGGGGAACACTGAAGCTTTCTTT.

With respect to this clone: A junction end diverges from the germline sequence, so it may reflect a read error. The V and J genes are TRBV7-2 and TRBJ1-5, with D perhaps matching TRBD1 (5 bases). The CDR3 totals 15 residues. Germline CDR1 reads SGHTA; CDR2 reads FQGNSA. In DNA form, the CDR3 reads TGTGCCAGCAGCGTAGCGGCAGGGTACAATCAGCCCCAGCATTTT. As protein: CASSVAAGYNQPQHF. The full variable domain, completed using reference TRBV7-2 and TRBJ1-5, is GAGVSQSPSNKVTEKGKDVELRCDPISGHTALYWYRQSLGQGLEFLIYFQGNSAPDKSGLPSDRFSAERTGGSVSTLTIQRTQQEDSAVYLCASSVAAGYNQPQHFGDGTRLSIL.